This TCR beta chain was recorded in a study of control samples from healthy donors and cancer patients. Germline loops: CDR1 KGHSH, CDR2 LQKENI. The V and J ends lost 3 bases and 8 bases respectively, with 14 bases between them. The CDR3 is 14 residues long. This clone was seen a handful of times. Method: immunoSEQ multiplex PCR; TCRdb's copy keeps in-frame clones and lacks some. The sample lists under 200,000 clones, around 91% occurring once. The TCR sequence derives from a woman between 25 and 40 years old in good health. Specimen: blood. The chain joins TRBV18 to TRBJ1-5; tentatively, D is TRBD1 (5 bases). The CDR3 DNA reads TGTGCCAGCTCACCTCAGGGTAATGTAAAGCCCCAGCATTTT. This sequence encodes CASSPQGNVKPQHF.